This T cell receptor beta chain was documented in a study of shared T cell receptors in the human thymus. Germline CDR1 and CDR2: SGHDT and YYEEEE. With V trimmed by 0 bases and J by 6 bases, 6 bases remained unmatched. The CDR3 has 15 amino acids. TCRdb keeps only in-frame clones here, not all; method: immunoSEQ multiplex PCR. The sample lists about 730,000 clones, approximately 83% occurring once. This sample was shared with a second study, whose subject was human thymus T cells. That study reports: Donor material was obtained from healthy Finnish infants undergoing corrective surgery for congenital heart defects. Thymic tissue was derived from resections collected during corrective heart surgery. Biased V and J segment usage appeared in thymus and peripheral blood. As related research reported, thymic repertoires overlapped highly among unrelated individuals.

This clonotype was obtained from a girl in the first two years of life with a congenital heart defect. The chain is built from TRBV5-6 and TRBJ2-3, with 8 bases lining up with TRBD2. Input material: thymocytes. The CDR3 bases are TGTGCCAGCAGCTTGGCCGCGCGGGGGGACGATACGCAGTATTTT. Residues: CASSLAARGDDTQYF.